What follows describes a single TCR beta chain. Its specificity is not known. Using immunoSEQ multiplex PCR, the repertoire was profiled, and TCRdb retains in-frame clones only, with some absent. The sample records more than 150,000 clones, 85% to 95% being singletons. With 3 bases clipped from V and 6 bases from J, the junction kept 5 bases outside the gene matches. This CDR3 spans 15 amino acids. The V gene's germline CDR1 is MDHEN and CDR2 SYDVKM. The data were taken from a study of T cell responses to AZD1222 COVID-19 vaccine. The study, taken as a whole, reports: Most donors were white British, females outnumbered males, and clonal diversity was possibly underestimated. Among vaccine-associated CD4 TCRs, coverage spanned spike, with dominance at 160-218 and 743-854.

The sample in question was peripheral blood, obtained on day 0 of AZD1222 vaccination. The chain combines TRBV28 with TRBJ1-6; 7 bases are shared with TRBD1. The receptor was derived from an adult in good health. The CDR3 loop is CASSFLGQPNSPLHF. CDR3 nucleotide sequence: TGTGCCAGCAGTTTCTTGGGACAGCCTAATTCACCCCTCCACTTT.